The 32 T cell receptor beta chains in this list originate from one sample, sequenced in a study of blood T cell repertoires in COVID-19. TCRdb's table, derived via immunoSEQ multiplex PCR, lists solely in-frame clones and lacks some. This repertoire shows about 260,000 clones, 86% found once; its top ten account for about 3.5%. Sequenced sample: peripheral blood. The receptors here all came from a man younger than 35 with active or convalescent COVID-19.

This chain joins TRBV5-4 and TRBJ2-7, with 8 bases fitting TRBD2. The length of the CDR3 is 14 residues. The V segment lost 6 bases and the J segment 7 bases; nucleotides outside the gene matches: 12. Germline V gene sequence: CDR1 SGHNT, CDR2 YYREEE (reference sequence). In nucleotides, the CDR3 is TGTGCCAGCACGCCGACGGGAGGGGATTTTGAGCAGTACTTC. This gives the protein CASTPTGGDFEQYF.

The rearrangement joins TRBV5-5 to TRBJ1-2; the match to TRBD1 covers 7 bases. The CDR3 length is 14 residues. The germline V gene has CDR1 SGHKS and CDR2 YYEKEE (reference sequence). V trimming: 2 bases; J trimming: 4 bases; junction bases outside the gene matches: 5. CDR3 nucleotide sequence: TGTGCCAGCAGCTTTAGGGACAGCCCCTATGGCTACACCTTC. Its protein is CASSFRDSPYGYTF.

The CDR3 reads CASSPARELPQPQHF. The CDR3 DNA follows: TGTGCCAGTAGTCCGGCGAGGGAGTTACCTCAGCCCCAGCATTTT. The genes are TRBV19 and TRBJ1-5; the D is unclear. Germline V gene data show CDR1 as LNHDA and CDR2 as SQIVND (reference sequence). With 5 bases removed from V and 6 bases from J, the gap between germline ends came to 17 bases. CDR3 length: 15 residues.

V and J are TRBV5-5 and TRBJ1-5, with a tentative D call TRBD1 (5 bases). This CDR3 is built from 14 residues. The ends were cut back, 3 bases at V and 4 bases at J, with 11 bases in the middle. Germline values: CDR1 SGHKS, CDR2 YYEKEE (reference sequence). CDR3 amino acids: CASSYPGPNQPQHF. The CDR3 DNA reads TGTGCCAGCAGCTATCCAGGGCCGAATCAGCCCCAGCATTTT.

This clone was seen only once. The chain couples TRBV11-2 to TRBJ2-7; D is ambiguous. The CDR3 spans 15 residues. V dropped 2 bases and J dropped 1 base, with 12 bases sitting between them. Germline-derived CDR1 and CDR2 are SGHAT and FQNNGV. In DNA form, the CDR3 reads TGTGCCAGCAGCTTACTTTCTATAAGATCCTACGAGCAGTACTTC. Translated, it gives CASSLLSIRSYEQYF.

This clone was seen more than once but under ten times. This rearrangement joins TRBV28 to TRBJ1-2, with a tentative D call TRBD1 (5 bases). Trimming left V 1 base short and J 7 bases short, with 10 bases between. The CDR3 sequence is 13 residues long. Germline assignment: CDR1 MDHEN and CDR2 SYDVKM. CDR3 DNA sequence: TGTGCCAGCAGTTTATACAAGGGGCTTGGCTACACCTTC. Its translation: CASSLYKGLGYTF.

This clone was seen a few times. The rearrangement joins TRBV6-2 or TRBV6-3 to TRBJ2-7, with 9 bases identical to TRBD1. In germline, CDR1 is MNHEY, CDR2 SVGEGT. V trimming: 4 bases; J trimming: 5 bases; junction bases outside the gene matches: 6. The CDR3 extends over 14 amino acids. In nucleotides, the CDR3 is TGTGCCAGCAGTTTTCAACAGGGGGCGGACGAGCAGTACTTC. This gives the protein CASSFQQGADEQYF.

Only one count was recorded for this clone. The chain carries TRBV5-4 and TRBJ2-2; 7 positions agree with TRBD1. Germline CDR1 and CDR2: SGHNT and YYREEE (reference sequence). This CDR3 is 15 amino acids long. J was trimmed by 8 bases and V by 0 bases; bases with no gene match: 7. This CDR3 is CASSLDRGLGGELFF. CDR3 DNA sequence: TGTGCCAGCAGCTTGGACAGGGGCCTTGGGGGGGAGCTGTTTTTT. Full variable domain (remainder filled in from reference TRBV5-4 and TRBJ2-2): ETGVTQSPTHLIKTRGQQVTLRCSSQSGHNTVSWYQQALGQGPQFIFQYYREEENGRGNFPPRFSGLQFPNYSSELNVNALELDDSALYLCASSLDRGLGGELFFGEGSRLTVL.

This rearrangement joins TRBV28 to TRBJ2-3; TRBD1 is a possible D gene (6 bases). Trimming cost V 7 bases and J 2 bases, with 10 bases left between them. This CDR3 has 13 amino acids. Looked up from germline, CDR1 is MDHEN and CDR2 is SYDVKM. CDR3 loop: CASKDSFTDTQYF. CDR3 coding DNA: TGTGCCAGCAAGGACAGCTTCACAGATACGCAGTATTTT.

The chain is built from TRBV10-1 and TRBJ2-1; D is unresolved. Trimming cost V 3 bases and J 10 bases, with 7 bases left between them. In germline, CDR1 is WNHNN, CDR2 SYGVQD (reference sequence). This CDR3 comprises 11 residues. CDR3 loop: CASSEPREQFF. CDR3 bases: TGCGCCAGCAGTGAACCCAGGGAGCAGTTCTTC.

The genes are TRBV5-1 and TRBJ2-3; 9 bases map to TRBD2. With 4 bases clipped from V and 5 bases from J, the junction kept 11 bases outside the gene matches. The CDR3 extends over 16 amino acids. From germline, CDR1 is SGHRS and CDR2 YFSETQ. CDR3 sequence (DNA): TGCGCCAGCAGCCTTCTGGGCGGGAGGGCAGGAGATACGCAGTATTTT. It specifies CASSLLGGRAGDTQYF.

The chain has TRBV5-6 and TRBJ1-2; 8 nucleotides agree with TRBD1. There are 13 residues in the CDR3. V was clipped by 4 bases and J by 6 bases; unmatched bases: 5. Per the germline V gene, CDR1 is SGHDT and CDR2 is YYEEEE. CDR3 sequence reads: CASSPRGLHGYTF. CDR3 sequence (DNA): TGTGCCAGCAGCCCCAGGGGGCTCCATGGCTACACCTTC.

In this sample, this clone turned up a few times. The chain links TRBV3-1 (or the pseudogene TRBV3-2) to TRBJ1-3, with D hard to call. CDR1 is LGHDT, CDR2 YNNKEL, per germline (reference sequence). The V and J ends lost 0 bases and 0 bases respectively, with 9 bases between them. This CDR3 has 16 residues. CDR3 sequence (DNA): TGTGCCAGCAGCCAAGATCTATCGAACTCTGGAAACACCATATATTTT. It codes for CASSQDLSNSGNTIYF.

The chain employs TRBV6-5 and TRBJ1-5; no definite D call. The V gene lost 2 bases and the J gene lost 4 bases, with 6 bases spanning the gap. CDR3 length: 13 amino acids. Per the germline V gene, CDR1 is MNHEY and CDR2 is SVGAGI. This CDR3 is CASSYVRNQPQHF. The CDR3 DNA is TGTGCCAGCAGTTACGTACGGAATCAGCCCCAGCATTTT.

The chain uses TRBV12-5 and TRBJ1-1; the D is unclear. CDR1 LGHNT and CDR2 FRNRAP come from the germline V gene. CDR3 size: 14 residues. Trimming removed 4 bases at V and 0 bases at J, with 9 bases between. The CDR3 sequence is CASGSSTLNTEAFF. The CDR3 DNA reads TGTGCTAGTGGTTCCTCAACTTTGAACACTGAAGCTTTCTTT.

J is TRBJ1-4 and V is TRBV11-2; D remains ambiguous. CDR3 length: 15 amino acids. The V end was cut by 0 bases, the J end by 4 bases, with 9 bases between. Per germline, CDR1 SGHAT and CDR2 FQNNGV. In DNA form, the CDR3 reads TGTGCCAGCAGCTTAGAGGGCAGCCTTAATGAAAAACTGTTTTTT. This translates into CASSLEGSLNEKLFF.

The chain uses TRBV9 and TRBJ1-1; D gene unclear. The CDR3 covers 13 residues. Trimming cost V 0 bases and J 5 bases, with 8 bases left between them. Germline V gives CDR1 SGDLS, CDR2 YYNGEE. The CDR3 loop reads CASSVDQRTEAFF. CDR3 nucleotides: TGTGCCAGCAGCGTAGACCAGCGGACTGAAGCTTTCTTT.

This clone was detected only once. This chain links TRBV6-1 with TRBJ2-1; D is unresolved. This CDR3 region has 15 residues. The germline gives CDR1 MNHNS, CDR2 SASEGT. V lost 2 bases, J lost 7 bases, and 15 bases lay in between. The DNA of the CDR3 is TGTGCCAGCAGTGAAATGCGGTATGGCTCTAATGAGCAGTTCTTC. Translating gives CASSEMRYGSNEQFF.

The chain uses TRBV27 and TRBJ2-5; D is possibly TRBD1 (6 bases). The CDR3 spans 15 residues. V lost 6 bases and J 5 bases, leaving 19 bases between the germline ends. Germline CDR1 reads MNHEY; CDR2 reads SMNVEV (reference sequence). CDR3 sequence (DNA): TGTGCCAGCAGGGGCTGGGGACACCCCCTGGAGACCCAGTACTTC. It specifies CASRGWGHPLETQYF.

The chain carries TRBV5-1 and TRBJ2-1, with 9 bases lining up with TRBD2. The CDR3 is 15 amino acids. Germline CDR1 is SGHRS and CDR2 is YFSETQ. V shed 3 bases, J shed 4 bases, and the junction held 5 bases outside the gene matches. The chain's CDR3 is CASSSRTSAYNEQFF. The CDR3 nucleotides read TGCGCCAGCAGCTCTCGGACTAGCGCTTACAATGAGCAGTTCTTC.

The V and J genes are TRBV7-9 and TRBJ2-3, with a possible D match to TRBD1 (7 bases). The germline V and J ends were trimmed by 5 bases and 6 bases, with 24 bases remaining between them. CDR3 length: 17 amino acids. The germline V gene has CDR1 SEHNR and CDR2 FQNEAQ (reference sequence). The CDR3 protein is CASSPFLGGGISDTQYF. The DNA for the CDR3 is TGTGCCAGCAGCCCCTTCTTAGGGGGCGGGATATCCGATACGCAGTATTTT.

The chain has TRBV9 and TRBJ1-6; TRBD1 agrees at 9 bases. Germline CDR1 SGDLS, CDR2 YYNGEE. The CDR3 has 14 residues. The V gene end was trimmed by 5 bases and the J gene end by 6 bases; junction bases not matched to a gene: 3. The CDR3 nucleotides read TGTGCCAGCAGTGAGACAGGGGGTAATTCACCCCTCCACTTT. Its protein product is CASSETGGNSPLHF.

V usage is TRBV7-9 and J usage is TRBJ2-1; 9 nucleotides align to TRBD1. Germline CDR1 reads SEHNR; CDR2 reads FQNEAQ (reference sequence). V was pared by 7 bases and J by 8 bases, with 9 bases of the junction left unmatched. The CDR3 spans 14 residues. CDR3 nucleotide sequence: TGTGCCAGCACCTCAGGGACAGGGCAGCATGAGCAGTTCTTC. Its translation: CASTSGTGQHEQFF. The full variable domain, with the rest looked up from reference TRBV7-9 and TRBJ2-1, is DTGVSQNPRHKITKRGQNVTFRCDPISEHNRLYWYRQTLGQGPEFLTYFQNEAQLEKSRLLSDRFSAERPKGSFSTLEIQRTEQGDSAMYLCASTSGTGQHEQFFGPGTRLTVL.

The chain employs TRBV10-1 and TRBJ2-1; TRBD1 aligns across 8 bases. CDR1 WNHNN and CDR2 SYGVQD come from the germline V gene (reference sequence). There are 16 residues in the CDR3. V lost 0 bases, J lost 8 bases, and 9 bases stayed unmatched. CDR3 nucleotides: TGCGCCAGCAGTGAGTCGCTCGGACAGGGAAGTGATGAGCAGTTCTTC. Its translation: CASSESLGQGSDEQFF.

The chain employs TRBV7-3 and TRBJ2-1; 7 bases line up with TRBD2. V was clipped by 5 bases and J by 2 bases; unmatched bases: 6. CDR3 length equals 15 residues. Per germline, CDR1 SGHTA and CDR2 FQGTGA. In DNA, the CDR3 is TGTGCCAGCAGCCGCACGGGGGGTGCCTACAATGAGCAGTTCTTC. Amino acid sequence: CASSRTGGAYNEQFF.

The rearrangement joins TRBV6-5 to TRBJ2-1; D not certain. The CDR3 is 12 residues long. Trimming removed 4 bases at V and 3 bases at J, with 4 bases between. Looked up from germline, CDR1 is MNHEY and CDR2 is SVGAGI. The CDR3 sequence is CASSSGYNEQFF. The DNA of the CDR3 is TGTGCCAGCAGTTCCGGCTACAATGAGCAGTTCTTC.

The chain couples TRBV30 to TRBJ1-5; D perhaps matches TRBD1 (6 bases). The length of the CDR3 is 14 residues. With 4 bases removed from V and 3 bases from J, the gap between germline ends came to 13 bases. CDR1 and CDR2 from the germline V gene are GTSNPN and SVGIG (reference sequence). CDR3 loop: CAWKTQGLNQPQHF. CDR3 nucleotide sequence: TGTGCCTGGAAGACACAGGGTCTCAATCAGCCCCAGCATTTT.

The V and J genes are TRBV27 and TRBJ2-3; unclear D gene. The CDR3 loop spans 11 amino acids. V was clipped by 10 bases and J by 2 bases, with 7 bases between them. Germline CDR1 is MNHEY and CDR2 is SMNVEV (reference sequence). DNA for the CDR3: TGTGCCATCATAGACACAGATACGCAGTATTTT. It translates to CAIIDTDTQYF.

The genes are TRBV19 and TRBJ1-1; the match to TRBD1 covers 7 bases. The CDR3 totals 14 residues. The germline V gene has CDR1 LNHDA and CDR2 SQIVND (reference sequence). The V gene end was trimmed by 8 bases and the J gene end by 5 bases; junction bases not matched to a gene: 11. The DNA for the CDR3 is TGTGCCAGTGGATACCGACAGGGTGGGACTGAAGCTTTCTTT. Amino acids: CASGYRQGGTEAFF.

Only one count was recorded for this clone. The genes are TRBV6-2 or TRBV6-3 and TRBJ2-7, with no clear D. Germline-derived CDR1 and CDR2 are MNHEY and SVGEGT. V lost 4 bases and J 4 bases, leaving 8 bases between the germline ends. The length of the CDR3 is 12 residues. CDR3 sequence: CASSSRGYEQYF. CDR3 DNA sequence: TGTGCCAGCAGTTCCCGCGGATACGAGCAGTACTTC.

This chain's CDR3 is CASSQLTKGSEQYF. The CDR3 DNA sequence: TGCGCCAGCAGCCAACTAACGAAGGGGTCCGAGCAGTACTTC. This chain uses TRBV4-3 with TRBJ2-7, with D tentatively TRBD1 (5 bases). The germline V gene encodes CDR1 LGHNA and CDR2 YSLEER. This CDR3 has 14 residues. Trimming pared 2 bases from V and 6 bases from J, leaving 14 bases between.

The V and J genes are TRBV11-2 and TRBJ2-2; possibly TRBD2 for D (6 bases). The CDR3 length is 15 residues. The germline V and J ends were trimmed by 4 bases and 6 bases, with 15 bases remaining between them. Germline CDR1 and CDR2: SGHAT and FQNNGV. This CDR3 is CASSSSQGLAGELFF. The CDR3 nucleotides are TGTGCCAGCAGCTCGTCCCAGGGACTGGCCGGGGAGCTGTTTTTT.